Included here is one T cell receptor beta chain sequence, with context. This sample is part of a study of blood T cell repertoires in COVID-19. The overall study: Some COVID-19 samples were acute and others convalescent; all came from the United States, Italy and Spain.

Germline CDR1 is SGHRS and CDR2 is YFSETQ. This CDR3 contains 15 residues. J was trimmed by 0 bases and V by 2 bases; bases with no gene match: 3. Recruited during active infection, patients (from Seattle) were subsequently followed longitudinally. Authors' analysis steps: Nucleated cell counts were estimated from reference gene primer amplification. Produced via immunoSEQ multiplex PCR; TCRdb's table is partial and in-frame only. V, J and clone size are those of that table, while D and trimming were read from the DNA. Of around 480,000 clones detected, about nine tenths appear once; the ten largest clones hold roughly 12%.

The material sequenced was peripheral blood. The J gene is TRBJ1-1, the V gene TRBV5-1; 8 nucleotides agree with TRBD1. The receptor's source is a woman between 50 and 59 years old with COVID-19, enrolled during active disease. The CDR3 sequence is CASSFDRGVNTEAFF. CDR3 DNA: TGCGCCAGCAGCTTCGACAGGGGAGTGAACACTGAAGCTTTCTTT.